This TCR beta chain was sequenced during a study of blood T cell repertoires in COVID-19. In the study overall: There were acute and convalescent COVID-19 samples, and they came from the United States, Italy and Spain. PBMCs, B-cell-depleted T cells, or T cells provided the cDNA or gDNA that made up the material.

J was trimmed by 5 bases and V by 5 bases; bases with no gene match: 6. Germline-derived CDR1 and CDR2 are LNHDA and SQIVND (reference sequence). This CDR3 is 14 amino acids long. How the authors handled the data: Nucleated cell counts were estimated from reference gene primer amplification. Sequenced by immunoSEQ multiplex PCR; TCRdb stores in-frame clones only, minus some. The D gene and trimming were derived from the DNA, and the V and J assignments and clone size from that table. The sample lists 200,000 to 250,000 clones, 82% occurring once. The chain links TRBV19 to TRBJ2-5; TRBD1 aligns across 9 bases. The sample consisted of peripheral blood. The source is a woman aged 80 or older with acute or convalescent COVID-19. The CDR3 spells CASSEDRGMETQYF. In nucleotides, the CDR3 is TGTGCCAGTAGTGAGGACAGGGGCATGGAGACCCAGTACTTC.